This TCR beta chain was captured in a study of blood T cell repertoires in COVID-19. At the level of the study: The origin of the acute and convalescent COVID-19 samples was the United States, Italy and Spain.

CDR1 MNHNS and CDR2 SASEGT come from the germline V gene. V was clipped by 3 bases and J by 0 bases, with 9 bases between them. The CDR3 totals 15 residues. Using immunoSEQ multiplex PCR, the repertoire was profiled, and TCRdb retains in-frame clones only, with some absent. Of 45,000 to 65,000 clones in the sample, approximately 80% are singletons; the top ten hold 10% to 15%. This clonotype was obtained from an elderly woman with acute or convalescent COVID-19. V usage is TRBV6-1 and J usage is TRBJ1-5; D is undetermined. The sequencing sample was made of peripheral blood. In DNA, the CDR3 is TGTGCCAGCAGTGAGGGCACCTATAGCAATCAGCCCCAGCATTTT. Protein: CASSEGTYSNQPQHF.